This T cell receptor (beta chain) appears in the sequencing data of a study of PD-L1 blockade in urothelial cancer. Overall study: Most of the roughly 30 patients were men whose urothelial cancer was bladder-origin.

The germline V and J ends were trimmed by 7 bases and 2 bases, with 15 bases remaining between them. In germline, CDR1 is LNHDA, CDR2 SQIVND (reference sequence). The CDR3 runs 14 residues. The method was immunoSEQ multiplex PCR; TCRdb's version includes in-frame clones alone and lacks a portion of them. The sample contains under 35,000 clones, more than 75% of which appear only once. This sequence was found in a man aged 50 to 60 with urothelial cancer. V and J are TRBV19 and TRBJ2-7, with D tentatively TRBD1 (6 bases). Material: PBMCs, obtained around atezolizumab (anti-PD-L1) treatment. The CDR3 coding sequence is TGTGCCAGTAAGGTGCAGGACAGTACCTACGAGCAGTACTTC. This gives the protein CASKVQDSTYEQYF.